The 9 T cell receptor beta chains given below trace back to one sample, sequenced in a study of neurological immune-mediated disorders. TCRdb re-called the 5' RACE reads with MiXCR, one entry per CDR3 protein. The sample consists of tens of thousands of distinct CDR3 sequences, around 3.8% of them appearing once. Material for sequencing was CD4+ T cells from blood. The origin of the receptors is a woman in her thirties or forties with multiple sclerosis.

This clonotype showed up many times. V is TRBV5-1 and J is TRBJ2-5; a possible D gene is TRBD2 (5 bases). There are 15 residues in the CDR3. In germline, CDR1 is SGHRS, CDR2 YFSETQ. Trimming removed 4 bases from V and 0 bases from J, with 13 bases in between. The CDR3 sequence: CASSQLAENQETQYF. The CDR3 nucleotides read TGCGCCAGCAGCCAGCTAGCAGAAAACCAAGAGACCCAGTACTTC.

This clonotype was found many times. This chain connects TRBV29-1 to TRBJ2-3; 10 bases map to TRBD2. The germline V gene encodes CDR1 SQVTM and CDR2 ANQGSEA. The CDR3 consists of 13 residues. V was clipped by 6 bases and J by 4 bases; unmatched bases: 4. CDR3 nucleotides: TGCAGCGTCCTAACTAGCGGGGCAGATACGCAGTATTTT. Its translation: CSVLTSGADTQYF.

This clonotype appeared many times. This chain uses TRBV20-1 with TRBJ2-7; 9 nucleotides line up with TRBD2. The CDR3 has 14 residues. J gave up 2 bases and V 2 bases, and 4 bases lay outside the gene matches. Per germline, CDR1 DFQATT and CDR2 SNEGSKA (reference sequence). Here the CDR3 DNA reads TGCAGTGCTAGACAGGGCGGGGGGGCCTACGAGCAGTACTTC. Its translation is CSARQGGGAYEQYF.

This clonotype showed up many times. The V and J genes are TRBV10-2 and TRBJ2-3; 7 nucleotides match TRBD2. Germline CDR1 and CDR2: WSHSY and SAAADI. This CDR3 contains 13 residues. The V and J ends lost 8 bases and 2 bases, in that order; junction bases with no gene match: 4. CDR3 residues: CASLRGFTDTQYF. CDR3 in DNA: TGCGCCAGCTTGCGGGGGTTCACAGATACGCAGTATTTT.

The sample holds many counts of this clonotype. The chain carries TRBV5-1 and TRBJ2-7; the D gene is possibly TRBD2 (7 bases). The V gene lost 3 bases and the J gene lost 6 bases, with 13 bases spanning the gap. The length of the CDR3 is 13 residues. Per germline, CDR1 SGHRS and CDR2 YFSETQ. The CDR3: CASSWGGGGEQYF. Written as DNA, the CDR3 is TGCGCCAGCAGCTGGGGGGGAGGGGGCGAGCAGTACTTC.

In its sample, this clonotype was seen many times. The rearrangement joins TRBV30 to TRBJ1-1; D unclear. Trimming took 3 bases from V and 7 from J, leaving 21 bases between them. This CDR3 has 15 amino acids. Germline V CDR1 and CDR2: GTSNPN, SVGIG (reference sequence). This chain's CDR3 is CAWRKLTWGTVEAFF. CDR3 coding DNA: TGTGCCTGGAGAAAGTTAACGTGGGGAACTGTTGAAGCTTTCTTT.

This clonotype was detected ten times or more. The CDR3 sequence: CSARTPGREAFF. In DNA form, the CDR3 reads TGCAGTGCTAGAACTCCGGGGAGAGAAGCTTTCTTT. The chain joins TRBV20-1 to TRBJ1-1; D not resolved. Germline lookup yields CDR1 DFQATT and CDR2 SNEGSKA (reference sequence). This CDR3 comprises 12 residues. The ends were cut back, 2 bases at V and 8 bases at J, with 12 bases in the middle.

This clonotype was recorded at least ten times. V is TRBV11-3 and J is TRBJ1-1; D gene uncertain. V lost 1 base, J lost 5 bases, and 8 bases lay in between. This CDR3 contains 13 residues. Germline CDR1 SGHNT, CDR2 YENEEA. The CDR3 DNA sequence: TGTGCCAGCAGCTTAGTGAGTTCGACTGAAGCTTTCTTT. Translation: CASSLVSSTEAFF.

This clonotype was observed many times. The chain links TRBV6-1 to TRBJ2-7; D might be TRBD2 (7 bases). With 5 bases removed from V and 5 bases from J, the gap between germline ends came to 16 bases. This CDR3 region has 14 residues. Germline V lookup: CDR1 MNHNS, CDR2 SASEGT. The chain's CDR3 is CASSWGGGSDEQYF. The CDR3 DNA reads TGTGCCAGCAGTTGGGGAGGGGGGAGCGACGAGCAGTACTTC.